The next 27 T cell receptor beta chains were all read from a single sample in a study of CD8 T cells in ankylosing spondylitis. Each CDR3 protein gets one entry after TCRdb re-called the 5' RACE reads with MiXCR. The sample has more than 150,000 distinct CDR3 sequences; 10% to 15% are singletons. Sequencing used blood, either unsorted or a sorted T cell fraction (not recorded which). These receptors came from a female donor with ankylosing spondylitis or in good health (not recorded which).

This clonotype has more than one count but fewer than ten. V gene TRBV7-9 combines with J gene TRBJ2-7; D ambiguous. There are 14 residues in the CDR3. The ends were cut back, 5 bases at V and 3 bases at J, with 14 bases in the middle. In germline, CDR1 is SEHNR, CDR2 FQNEAQ (reference sequence). The CDR3 DNA is TGTGCCAGCAGCCCAAGTACTCCCCGCTACGAGCAGTACTTC. Translating it yields CASSPSTPRYEQYF.

This clonotype was found many times. This chain links TRBV7-9 with TRBJ1-2; D is ambiguous. Trimming took 5 bases from V and 6 from J, leaving 13 bases between them. The V gene's germline CDR1 is SEHNR and CDR2 FQNEAQ (reference sequence). This CDR3 region has 13 residues. For the CDR3, the DNA is TGTGCCAGCAGCCCTAGCCCCTTTGATGGCTACACCTTC. Translation gives CASSPSPFDGYTF.

The chain uses TRBV12-3 or TRBV12-4 and TRBJ2-7; possible D gene TRBD1, 5 bases. V lost 6 bases, J lost 3 bases, and 12 bases lay in between. The CDR3 consists of 13 residues. This CDR3 reads CASRLDQGYEQYF. Here the CDR3 DNA reads TGTGCCAGCAGACTCGACCAGGGCTACGAGCAGTACTTC.

Ten or more counts support this clonotype. The chain recombines TRBV5-1 with TRBJ2-4; TRBD2 might be the D (5 bases). The CDR3 covers 16 residues. From germline, CDR1 is SGHRS and CDR2 YFSETQ. Trimming took off 4 bases at V and 0 bases at J, with 14 bases between the two ends. The CDR3 DNA reads TGCGCCAGCAGCGATCCCTCGGGATTAGCCAAAAACATTCAGTACTTC. Translation: CASSDPSGLAKNIQYF.

This clonotype was observed at least ten times. The J gene is TRBJ2-7, the V gene TRBV11-1, with a tentative D call TRBD1 (5 bases). V was cut by 5 bases and J by 2 bases, with 13 bases left in between. Germline CDR1 and CDR2: SGHAT and FQDESV (reference sequence). This CDR3 has 14 residues. The CDR3 sequence is CASSLTEGAYEQYF. The DNA for the CDR3 is TGTGCCAGCAGCCTGACCGAAGGGGCCTACGAGCAGTACTTC.

Note on this clonotype: This may stem from a read error, because a much larger clone lies one nucleotide away. This sequence joins TRBV15 and TRBJ1-5, with D possibly TRBD1 on 5 matching bases. CDR1 LNHNV and CDR2 YYDKDF come from the germline V gene (reference sequence). The CDR3 extends over 14 amino acids. The CDR3 DNA sequence: TGTGCCACCAACAGAGATGGCAGGGATCAGCCCCAGCATTTT. Amino acids: CATNRDGRDQPQHF.

This clonotype appeared many times. The chain carries TRBV24-1 and TRBJ2-5, with TRBD1 identical over 8 bases. The CDR3 contains 16 residues. V gave up 1 base and J gave up 2 bases; unmatched junction bases: 5. Looked up from germline, CDR1 is KGHDR and CDR2 is SFDVKD. The CDR3 DNA is TGTGCCACCAGTGATTTACTTGGACAGGGTCAAGAGACCCAGTACTTC. Its protein product is CATSDLLGQGQETQYF.

Many counts were recorded for this clonotype. CDR3 nucleotides: TGCAGTGCTAGAGACACCCTCTTGGGGACTGAAGCTTTCTTT. Residues: CSARDTLLGTEAFF. This chain links TRBV20-1 with TRBJ1-1, with D unclear. From germline, CDR1 is DFQATT and CDR2 SNEGSKA (reference sequence). V lost 0 bases to trimming and J lost 5 bases, with 13 bases between them. The CDR3 extends over 14 amino acids.

This clonotype was detected many times. The chain uses TRBV20-1 and TRBJ2-7; the match to TRBD2 covers 8 bases. CDR3 length: 13 residues. In germline, CDR1 is DFQATT, CDR2 SNEGSKA (reference sequence). J was trimmed by 2 bases and V by 2 bases; bases with no gene match: 2. The CDR3 sequence: CSARLAGAYEQYF. The CDR3 DNA reads as TGCAGTGCTAGACTAGCGGGTGCCTACGAGCAGTACTTC.

Many counts were recorded for this clonotype. This chain joins TRBV20-1 and TRBJ1-5, with 9 bases that match TRBD1. J was trimmed by 7 bases and V by 3 bases; bases with no gene match: 7. Germline CDR1 and CDR2: DFQATT and SNEGSKA (reference sequence). The CDR3 consists of 14 residues. CDR3 loop: CSASPGQGLQPQHF. The DNA of the CDR3 is TGCAGTGCTAGCCCGGGACAGGGCTTGCAGCCCCAGCATTTT.

This clonotype was observed at least ten times. V and J are TRBV24-1 and TRBJ2-1; no clear D gene. The CDR3 runs 11 residues. Germline V gene sequence: CDR1 KGHDR, CDR2 SFDVKD. V was cut by 6 bases and J by 10 bases, with 9 bases left in between. The CDR3 DNA reads as TGTGCCACCAGTTTCAAGGTCGAGCAGTTCTTC. It specifies CATSFKVEQFF.

Many counts were recorded for this clonotype. The rearrangement links TRBV6-5 to TRBJ2-1; 8 bases map to TRBD2. The ends lost 4 bases at V and 2 bases at J; junction bases unmatched: 4. Per germline, CDR1 MNHEY and CDR2 SVGAGI. This CDR3 comprises 15 residues. The CDR3 sequence is CASSSVSGTYNEQFF. The CDR3 DNA is TGTGCCAGCAGTTCCGTTAGCGGGACCTACAATGAGCAGTTCTTC.

This clonotype was recorded many times. The chain carries TRBV30 and TRBJ1-5, with D hard to call. This CDR3 has 13 residues. Germline-derived CDR1 and CDR2 are GTSNPN and SVGIG (reference sequence). Trimming removed 0 bases from V and 5 bases from J, with 8 bases in between. CDR3 loop: CAWSVEDDQPQHF. For the CDR3, the DNA is TGTGCCTGGAGTGTCGAAGACGATCAGCCCCAGCATTTT.

This clonotype was picked up many times. The chain couples TRBV14 to TRBJ1-6; D not certain. With 1 base removed from V and 4 bases from J, the gap between germline ends came to 8 bases. Germline assignment: CDR1 SGHDN and CDR2 FVKESK. This CDR3 has 15 amino acids. The CDR3 DNA reads TGTGCCAGCAGCCAAGGTCGCCAGTATAATTCACCCCTCCACTTT. Encoded protein: CASSQGRQYNSPLHF.

Ten or more counts support this clonotype. The gene calls are TRBV10-3 and TRBJ2-3; 16 nucleotides line up with TRBD2. The CDR3 contains 17 residues. The V and J ends lost 6 bases and 4 bases, in that order; junction bases with no gene match: 7. Per the germline V gene, CDR1 is ENHRY and CDR2 is SYGVKD. The CDR3 spells CAIRPGLAGGASDTQYF. CDR3 in DNA: TGTGCCATCAGACCGGGACTAGCGGGAGGGGCGTCAGATACGCAGTATTTT.

In this sample, this clonotype turned up a few times. The rearrangement uses TRBV5-1 and TRBJ1-1; 11 nucleotides agree with TRBD1. The trim removed 3 bases at V and 1 base at J, leaving 5 bases unmatched. Germline values: CDR1 SGHRS, CDR2 YFSETQ. CDR3 length: 16 amino acids. In DNA, the CDR3 is TGCGCCAGCAGCTCCGGACAGGGGGCCTCGAACACTGAAGCTTTCTTT. Amino acids: CASSSGQGASNTEAFF.

This clonotype was detected ten times or more. The chain is built from TRBV6-2 or TRBV6-3 and TRBJ2-7; D ambiguous. CDR1 is MNHEY, CDR2 SVGEGT, per germline. V lost 0 bases and J 3 bases, leaving 12 bases between the germline ends. The CDR3 is 15 residues long. The CDR3 region is CASSYSIASLYEQYF. The CDR3 bases are TGTGCCAGCAGTTACTCGATTGCCAGCCTCTACGAGCAGTACTTC.

This clonotype was counted a few times. The chain is built from TRBV2 and TRBJ2-5; D uncertain. This CDR3 has 12 amino acids. V shed 7 bases and J shed 2 bases, with 8 bases lying between them. Germline V lookup: CDR1 SNHLY, CDR2 FYNNEI. This CDR3 is CASTQNQETQYF. CDR3 in DNA: TGTGCCAGCACCCAGAATCAAGAGACCCAGTACTTC.

This clonotype showed up many times. The chain couples TRBV6-1 to TRBJ2-1, with a tentative D call TRBD2 (6 bases). This CDR3 is built from 16 residues. CDR1 and CDR2 from the germline V gene are MNHNS and SASEGT. V shed 6 bases and J shed 2 bases, with 17 bases lying between them. CDR3 DNA sequence: TGTGCCAGCAGCAATCCTCTTGGCGGGGCCTACAATGAGCAGTTCTTC. Its translation: CASSNPLGGAYNEQFF.

The chain is built from TRBV2 and TRBJ2-3; possibly TRBD2 for D (5 bases). The V gene's germline CDR1 is SNHLY and CDR2 FYNNEI. The CDR3 is 12 amino acids. V lost 11 bases, J lost 6 bases, and 15 bases lay in between. The CDR3: CASLAGMDTQYF. DNA of the CDR3: TGTGCCTCCTTGGCGGGCATGGATACGCAGTATTTT.

A note on this clonotype: The junction differs from germline at one of its ends, possibly a read error. The chain links TRBV20-1 to TRBJ2-3; tentatively, D is TRBD1 or TRBD2 (5 bases each). This CDR3 has 17 residues. CDR1 is DFQATT, CDR2 SNEGSKA, per germline (reference sequence). CDR3 residues: CSARDSGTNTPTDMQYF. The DNA for the CDR3 is TGCAGTGCTAGAGATTCCGGGACCAATACCCCCACAGATATGCAGTATTTT.

Many counts were recorded for this clonotype. V gene TRBV12-3 or TRBV12-4 combines with J gene TRBJ2-1; D is uncertain. V lost 5 bases, J lost 7 bases, and 12 bases lay in between. This CDR3 is built from 13 residues. The CDR3 bases are TGTGCCAGCAGTGGGGTGGCGACGAATGAGCAGTTCTTC. Protein product: CASSGVATNEQFF.

The table lists this clonotype with a few counts. The chain uses TRBV5-1 and TRBJ2-2, with D possibly matching TRBD1 (6 bases). Germline values: CDR1 SGHRS, CDR2 YFSETQ. The CDR3 is 16 amino acids. V was trimmed by 3 bases and J by 6 bases, leaving 18 bases between them. The CDR3 sequence: CASSSTGRDIAGELFF. The CDR3 region has the DNA TGCGCCAGCAGCTCTACTGGTCGGGACATCGCCGGGGAGCTGTTTTTT.

This clonotype appeared many times. The rearrangement links TRBV7-2 to TRBJ2-7; no clear D gene. Germline assignment: CDR1 SGHTA and CDR2 FQGNSA. This CDR3 has 12 amino acids. The V end lost 2 bases, the J end lost 2 bases, and 4 bases lay between the germline ends. CDR3 bases: TGTGCCAGCAGCTTACAGGCCTACGAGCAGTACTTC. Translating gives CASSLQAYEQYF.

The V call is TRBV7-9, the J call TRBJ2-7, with TRBD2 matching 7 bases. The J call may be in error: the DNA end matches TRBJ2-1 better. The CDR3 covers 14 residues. Germline CDR1 and CDR2: SEHNR and FQNEAQ (reference sequence). In nucleotides, the CDR3 is TGTGCCAGCAGCTCTAGCGGTACCTCCTGCGAGCAGTTCTTC. It is translated as CASSSSGTSCEQFF.

The gene calls are TRBV19 and TRBJ1-2, with 7 nucleotides matching TRBD1. CDR3 length: 14 amino acids. With 6 bases clipped from V and 2 bases from J, the junction kept 6 bases outside the gene matches. CDR1 and CDR2 (germline): LNHDA, SQIVND (reference sequence). The CDR3 bases are TGTGCCAGTAGCCACGAGACAGGGAACTATGGCTACACCTTC. Its protein product is CASSHETGNYGYTF. The variable domain in full, completed from reference TRBV19 and TRBJ1-2, reads DGGITQSPKYLFRKEGQNVTLSCEQNLNHDAMYWYRQDPGQGLRLIYYSQIVNDFQKGDIAEGYSVSREKKESFPLTVTSAQKNPTAFYLCASSHETGNYGYTFGSGTRLTVV.

This clonotype turned up a few times. This chain links TRBV14 with TRBJ2-1, with D uncertain. CDR3 length equals 12 residues. Trimming shortened V by 3 bases and J by 7 bases, and 7 bases separated the two germline ends. CDR1 and CDR2 (germline): SGHDN, FVKESK. CDR3 sequence: CASSHGLNEQFF. For the CDR3, the DNA is TGTGCCAGCAGCCATGGTCTGAATGAGCAGTTCTTC.